This T cell receptor beta chain was retrieved from a study of CD8+ T cells in alopecia areata. Looked up from germline, CDR1 is NSHNY and CDR2 is SYGAGN. The CDR3 sequence is 16 residues long. The ends were cut back, 1 base at V and 0 bases at J, with 10 bases in the middle. Cells pooled from cutaneous lymph nodes were sorted on CD4, CD8alpha, NKG2D, NKG2ACE and other markers. Study results and limitations: TCRs were shared less clearly across patients than in mice, possibly for HLA-related reasons.

This clone was found a few times. Its antigen remains unknown. Genes here carry mouse names. Read sequence stops 4 residues before the CDR3 end, and the germline J gene provides the missing end. RNA extraction and reverse transcription yielded cDNA as sequencing template. Sequencing used immunoSEQ multiplex PCR; TCRdb keeps in-frame clones, though not all of them. This repertoire holds 270,000 or so clones, and none appear only once. The sequence was obtained from a C3H/HeJ mouse with alopecia areata. The strain's MHC haplotype is H2-k. Source material: CD4+ T cells sorted from a lymph node. The chain couples TRBV13-1 to TRBJ2-2, with D possibly matching TRBD1 (6 bases). CDR3 bases read: TGTGCCAGCAGTGATTGGGGACACTCAAACACCGGG. This translates into CASSDWGHSNTG. The CDR3 as a whole reads CASSDWGHSNTGQLYF.